This T cell receptor beta chain comes out of a study of CD8 T cells in ankylosing spondylitis. General study findings and limits: Seemingly distinctive of ankylosing spondylitis blood was a TCR beta motif formed by eight highly homologous variants. Disease-associated clones were CD8+ and fairly uncommon in peripheral blood.

CDR1 MDHEN and CDR2 SYDVKM come from the germline V gene. This CDR3 region has 16 residues. The V segment lost 5 bases and the J segment 0 bases; nucleotides outside the gene matches: 7. This clonotype was counted at least ten times. Its antigen is undetermined. Each TCR beta library was made by quantitative 5'-RACE that incorporated molecular barcodes. In TCRdb, the 5' RACE reads were re-called with MiXCR into one record per CDR3 protein. Altogether hundreds of thousands of distinct CDR3 sequences are present, about 17% being singletons, with the ten largest covering about 44%. This chain joins TRBV28 and TRBJ2-3; 8 bases agree with TRBD2. Source material: blood, either unsorted or a sorted T cell fraction (not recorded which). The source of this sequence is a male donor with ankylosing spondylitis. CDR3 sequence: CASSPTSGSSTDTQYF. In DNA form, the CDR3 reads TGTGCCAGCAGTCCAACTAGCGGCAGTAGCACAGATACGCAGTATTTT.